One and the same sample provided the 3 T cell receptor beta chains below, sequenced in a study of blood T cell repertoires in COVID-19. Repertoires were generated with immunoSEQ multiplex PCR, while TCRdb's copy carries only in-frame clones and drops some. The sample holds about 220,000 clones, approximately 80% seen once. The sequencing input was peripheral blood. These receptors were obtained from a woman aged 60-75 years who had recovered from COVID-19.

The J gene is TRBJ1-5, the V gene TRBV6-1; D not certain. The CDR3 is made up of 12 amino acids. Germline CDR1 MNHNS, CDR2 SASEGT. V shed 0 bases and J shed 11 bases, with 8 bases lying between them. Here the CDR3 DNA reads TGTGCCAGCAGTGAAGCTTACAGTTCCCAGCATTTT. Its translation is CASSEAYSSQHF.

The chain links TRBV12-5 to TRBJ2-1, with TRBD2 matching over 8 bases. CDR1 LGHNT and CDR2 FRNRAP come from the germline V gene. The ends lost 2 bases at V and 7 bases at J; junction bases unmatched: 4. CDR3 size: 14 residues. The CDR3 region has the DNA TGTGCTAGTGGTTTGTCGGGGGGGCCTAATGAGCAGTTCTTC. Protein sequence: CASGLSGGPNEQFF.

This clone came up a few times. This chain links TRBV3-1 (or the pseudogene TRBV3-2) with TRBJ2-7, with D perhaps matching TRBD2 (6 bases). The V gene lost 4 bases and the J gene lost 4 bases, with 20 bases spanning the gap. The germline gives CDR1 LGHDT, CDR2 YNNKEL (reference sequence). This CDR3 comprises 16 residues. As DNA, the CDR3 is TGTGCCAGCAGCCCGGTATGGGGGGACCTTCCTTACGAGCAGTACTTC. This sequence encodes CASSPVWGDLPYEQYF.